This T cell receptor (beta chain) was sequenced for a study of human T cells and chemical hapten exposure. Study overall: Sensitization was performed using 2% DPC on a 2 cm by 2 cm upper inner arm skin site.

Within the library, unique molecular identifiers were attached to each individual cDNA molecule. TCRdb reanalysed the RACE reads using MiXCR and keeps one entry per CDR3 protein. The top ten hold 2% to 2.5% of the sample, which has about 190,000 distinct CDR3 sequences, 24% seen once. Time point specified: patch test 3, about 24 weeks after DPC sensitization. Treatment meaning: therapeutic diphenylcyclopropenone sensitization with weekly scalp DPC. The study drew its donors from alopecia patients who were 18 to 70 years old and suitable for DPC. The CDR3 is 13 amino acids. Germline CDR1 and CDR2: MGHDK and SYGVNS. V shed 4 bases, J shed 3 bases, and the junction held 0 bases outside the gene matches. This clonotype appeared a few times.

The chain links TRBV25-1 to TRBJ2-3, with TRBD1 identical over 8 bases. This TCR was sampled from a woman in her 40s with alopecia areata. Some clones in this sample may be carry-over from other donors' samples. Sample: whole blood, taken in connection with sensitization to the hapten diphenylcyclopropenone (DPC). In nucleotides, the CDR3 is TGTGCCAGCAGTGGACAGGGGACAGATACGCAGTATTTT. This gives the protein CASSGQGTDTQYF.